This T cell receptor (beta chain) was documented in a study of cytomegalovirus exposure and HLA in healthy donors. Background on the study: Earlier sequencing of some 180 million T cells yielded around 100 million unique TCR beta sequences.

Study conclusions and caveats: TCR association rates varied by HLA locus in a later analysis, with DRB1 highest and HLA-C lowest. Per a prior analysis, the majority of TCR beta V segments were productive roughly 90% or roughly 30% of the time.

Researchers ran the PCR with 60 Vbeta and 13 Jbeta primers. Generated by immunoSEQ multiplex PCR, the TCRdb table keeps only in-frame clones and is missing some. Counted here are about 130,000 clones, 6.5% to 9.5% occurring once; the ten biggest clones make up about 5.5%. For this clone: Its target is unknown.

CDR1 is MDHEN and CDR2 is SYDVKM in the germline V gene. V gave up 6 bases and J gave up 6 bases, with 11 bases separating them. This CDR3 comprises 12 residues. Donors counted as nominally healthy when sampled, yet unrecorded immune exposures were likely. The rearrangement links TRBV28 to TRBJ1-1, with TRBD1 as a possible D gene (6 bases). The sample consisted of PBMCs. The TCR sequence derives from a middle-aged man in good health and CMV-seronegative. The CDR3 reads CASRVGAAEAFF. The CDR3 nucleotides are TGTGCCAGCAGAGTGGGGGCGGCTGAAGCTTTCTTT.